This T cell receptor (beta chain) emerged from a study of long-term antiretroviral therapy in people with HIV. Treatment for every participant with HIV took place in the United States. The assay used was immunoSEQ (version v3.0), run at survey level. Sequencing was performed with immunoSEQ multiplex PCR; in TCRdb, only in-frame clones are kept and a portion is missing. Here the sample spans roughly 14,000 clones, around 84% being singletons. V lost 5 bases and J 0 bases, leaving 13 bases between the germline ends. The CDR3 spans 15 residues. Germline V lookup: CDR1 SGHVS, CDR2 FQNEAQ. The sequenced sample was unsorted PBMCs, obtained 0.4 years after starting antiretroviral therapy. The chain joins TRBV7-8 to TRBJ1-1; D is undetermined. This TCR came from a man in his thirties or forties with HIV. The CDR3 nucleotides are TGTGCCAGCAGCCCCTTTGGGGTAATGAACACTGAAGCTTTCTTT. It yields the protein CASSPFGVMNTEAFF.